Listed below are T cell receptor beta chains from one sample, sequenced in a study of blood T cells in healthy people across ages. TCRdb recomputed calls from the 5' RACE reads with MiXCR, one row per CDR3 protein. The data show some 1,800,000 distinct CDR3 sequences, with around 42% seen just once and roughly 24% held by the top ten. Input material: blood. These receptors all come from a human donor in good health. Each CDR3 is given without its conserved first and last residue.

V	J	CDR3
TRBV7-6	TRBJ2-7	ASSPEVGSGGYEQY
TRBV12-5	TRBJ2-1	ASGLEPGNEQF
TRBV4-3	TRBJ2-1	ASSQDILLRGQGYNEQF
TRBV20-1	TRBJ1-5	TPSTHSNQPQH
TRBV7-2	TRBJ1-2	ASTIGGGRGDYGYT
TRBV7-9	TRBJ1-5	ASSTGENSNQPQH
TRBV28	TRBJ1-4	ASSLGGQGSEKLF
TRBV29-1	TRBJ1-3	SVGRGGNTIY
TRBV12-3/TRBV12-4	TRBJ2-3	ASARADTQY
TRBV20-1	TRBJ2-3	SARDRTRGTDTQY
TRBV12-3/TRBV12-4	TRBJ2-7	ASSRPDYEQY
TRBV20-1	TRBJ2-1	SEGLADYNEQF
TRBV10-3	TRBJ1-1	AISEWGQEGGTEAF
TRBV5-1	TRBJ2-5	ASSPTGEGTQY
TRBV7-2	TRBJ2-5	ASSLGGLAGGQETQY
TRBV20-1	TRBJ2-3	SALVRGTDTQY
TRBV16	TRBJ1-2	ASTPTIRDSGYT
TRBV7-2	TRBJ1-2	ASGESANYGYT
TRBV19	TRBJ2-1	ASSIGGFGEQF
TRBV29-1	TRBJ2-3	SGLGQGTDTQY
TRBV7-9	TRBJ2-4	ASSQNRGSGFSKNIQY
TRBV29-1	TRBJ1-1	STWTGGLTEAF
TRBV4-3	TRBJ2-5	ASSQGVGYQETQY
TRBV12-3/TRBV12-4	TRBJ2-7	ASSLGIGAFSSYEQY
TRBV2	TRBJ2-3	ASSDRTGEDTQY
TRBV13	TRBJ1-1	ASRGAGRNTEAF
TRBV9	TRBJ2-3	ASSVASTDTQY
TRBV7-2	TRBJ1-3	ASSSGASGNTIY
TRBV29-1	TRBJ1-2	SVRSGQGLGYT
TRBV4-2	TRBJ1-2	ASSQDYSSCWGYT
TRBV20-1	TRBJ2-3	SSRLAGVTDTQY
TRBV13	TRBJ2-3	ASSLTTRASTDTQY
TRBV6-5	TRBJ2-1	ASSFPSWGPYNEQF
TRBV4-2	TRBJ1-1	ASSHGPNTEAF
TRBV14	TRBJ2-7	ASSPLGLAGRNEQY
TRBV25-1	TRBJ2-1	ASSRPGQRLYNEQF
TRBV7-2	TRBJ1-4	ASSPQTGAAFREKLF
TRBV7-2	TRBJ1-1	ASSRVPDTLNTEAF
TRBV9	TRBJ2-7	ASSVGDFLYEQY
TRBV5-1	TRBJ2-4	ASSIDGLAKNIQY
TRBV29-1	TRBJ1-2	SVRDRSWDGYT
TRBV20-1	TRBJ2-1	SASATGTGRDNEQF
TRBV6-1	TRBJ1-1	ASIGAEAF
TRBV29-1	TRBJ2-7	SVRNRDRDEQY
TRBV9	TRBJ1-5	ASSVGLGGQPQH
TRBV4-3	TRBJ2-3	ASSQDISLSTDTQY
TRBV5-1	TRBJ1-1	ASSPDESCTEAF
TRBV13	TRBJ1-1	ASVRGYSYTEAF
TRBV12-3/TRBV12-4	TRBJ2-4	ASSFRVRFVGSRTDVKNIQY
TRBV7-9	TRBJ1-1	ASSPTGIANTEAF
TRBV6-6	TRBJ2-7	ASSYSSGSTYEQY
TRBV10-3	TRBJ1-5	AISESWSNQPQH
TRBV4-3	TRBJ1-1	ASSQDRGGTEAF
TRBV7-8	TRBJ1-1	ASSIYKNTEAF
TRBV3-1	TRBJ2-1	ASSQMKGQAYNEQF